One and the same sample provided the 25 T cell receptor beta chains below, sequenced in a study of blood T cell repertoires in COVID-19. Profiled with immunoSEQ multiplex PCR; TCRdb holds only in-frame clones, not every one. The data contain roughly 130,000 clones, approximately 85% of them singletons. Material: PBMCs or T cells enriched from blood (not recorded which). Receptor source: a woman aged 45 to 65 with acute COVID-19.

The rearrangement joins TRBV5-1 to TRBJ2-1; D perhaps matches TRBD2 (6 bases). Trimming stripped 3 bases from V and 10 bases from J, with 17 bases between. This CDR3 comprises 14 residues. CDR1 and CDR2 from the germline V gene are SGHRS and YFSETQ. The CDR3 DNA is TGCGCCAGCAGCTGGGGACTGTCACGGCCCGAGCAGTTCTTC. Translation gives CASSWGLSRPEQFF.

The CDR3 spells CASSSTRDFNSYNEQFF. The DNA of the CDR3 is TGTGCCAGCAGCTCAACACGGGACTTCAACTCCTACAATGAGCAGTTCTTC. V is TRBV7-2 and J is TRBJ2-1; weak D call: TRBD2 (6 bases). V lost 4 bases and J lost 0, with 16 bases in between. CDR1 and CDR2 (germline): SGHTA, FQGNSA. The CDR3 consists of 17 residues. Full variable domain (missing parts from reference TRBV7-2 and TRBJ2-1): GAGVSQSPSNKVTEKGKDVELRCDPISGHTALYWYRQSLGQGLEFLIYFQGNSAPDKSGLPSDRFSAERTGGSVSTLTIQRTQQEDSAVYLCASSSTRDFNSYNEQFFGPGTRLTVL.

This chain joins TRBV10-1 and TRBJ2-1; a weak D match, TRBD2 (5 bases). Between the trimmed V and J ends, which lost 5 bases and 7 bases, there was a span of 9 bases. Germline V lookup: CDR1 WNHNN, CDR2 SYGVQD (reference sequence). The CDR3 totals 12 residues. CDR3 bases: TGCGCCAGCAGTCCTGGCGGGAATGAGCAGTTCTTC. It codes for CASSPGGNEQFF.

The chain employs TRBV7-9 and TRBJ2-3; 9 bases match TRBD1. CDR3 length: 15 residues. After removal of 2 bases from V and 4 bases from J, the junction contained 4 bases not matched to a gene. CDR1 is SEHNR and CDR2 is FQNEAQ in the germline V gene (reference sequence). CDR3 bases: TGTGCCAGCAGCTTAAAACAGGGGGCCTCAGATACGCAGTATTTT. Translating gives CASSLKQGASDTQYF.

This rearrangement joins TRBV28 to TRBJ1-5, with D possibly being TRBD1 (5 bases). CDR3 length equals 16 residues. The germline V gene encodes CDR1 MDHEN and CDR2 SYDVKM. V was shortened by 5 bases and J by 2 bases, with 16 bases between the two germline ends. CDR3 coding DNA: TGTGCCAGCAGTCTCGGCGGGGGGGATGGCAATCAGCCCCAGCATTTT. This encodes CASSLGGGDGNQPQHF. Full variable domain (rest looked up from reference TRBV28 and TRBJ1-5): DVKVTQSSRYLVKRTGEKVFLECVQDMDHENMFWYRQDPGLGLRLIYFSYDVKMKEKGDIPEGYSVSREKKERFSLILESASTNQTSMYLCASSLGGGDGNQPQHFGDGTRLSIL.

The rearrangement joins TRBV11-3 to TRBJ2-7, with 8 bases fitting TRBD1. The V gene's germline CDR1 is SGHNT and CDR2 YENEEA. The trim removed 5 bases at V and 3 bases at J, leaving 9 bases unmatched. There are 15 residues in the CDR3. As DNA, the CDR3 is TGTGCCAGCAGCCCCCCTGCGGGACAGGACTACGAGCAGTACTTC. Its protein product is CASSPPAGQDYEQYF.

The chain joins TRBV4-3 to TRBJ1-3; no reliable D call. The CDR3 covers 12 residues. Trimming shortened V by 4 bases and J by 7 bases, and 8 bases separated the two germline ends. CDR1 LGHNA and CDR2 YSLEER come from the germline V gene. CDR3 protein: CASSPTENTIYF. DNA of the CDR3: TGCGCCAGCAGCCCCACCGAGAACACCATATATTTT.

This chain connects TRBV4-3 to TRBJ2-1; tentative D call: TRBD2 (5 bases). Trimming removed 4 bases from V and 3 bases from J, with 13 bases in between. The germline V gene has CDR1 LGHNA and CDR2 YSLEER. The CDR3 loop spans 15 amino acids. CDR3 DNA sequence: TGCGCCAGCAGCCGGAGATACGGAGGCTACAATGAGCAGTTCTTC. This gives the protein CASSRRYGGYNEQFF.

The chain combines TRBV30 with TRBJ1-6; D is ambiguous. Germline CDR1 reads GTSNPN; CDR2 reads SVGIG (reference sequence). Deletions cut 4 bases from V and 7 bases from J, with 14 bases between. The CDR3 spans 14 residues. The CDR3 region has the DNA TGTGCCTGGATGAGGACTCCCCAAAATTCACCCCTCCACTTT. This gives the protein CAWMRTPQNSPLHF. Combining the CDR3 with reference TRBV30 and TRBJ1-6 gives the whole variable domain SQTIHQWPATLVQPVGSPLSLECTVEGTSNPNLYWYRQAAGRGLQLLFYSVGIGQISSEVPQNLSASRPQDRQFILSSKKLLLSDSGFYLCAWMRTPQNSPLHFGNGTRLTVT.

The gene calls are TRBV6-5 and TRBJ1-5; TRBD1 matches 9 bases. The CDR3 consists of 14 residues. Trimming at V came to 6 bases and at J to 6 bases, leaving 6 bases not matched to a gene. Germline CDR1 is MNHEY and CDR2 is SVGAGI. The CDR3: CASRNRQGGQPQHF. CDR3 DNA: TGTGCCAGCAGGAACCGACAGGGGGGTCAGCCCCAGCATTTT.

The V and J genes are TRBV19 and TRBJ2-3; no firm D call. V gave up 0 bases and J gave up 3 bases, with 7 bases separating them. CDR1 is LNHDA, CDR2 SQIVND, per germline (reference sequence). The CDR3 is 14 residues long. The CDR3 DNA sequence: TGTGCCAGTAGTATAGATTGGAGTACAGATACGCAGTATTTT. Its protein is CASSIDWSTDTQYF.

J is TRBJ1-2 and V is TRBV19; perhaps TRBD1 as D (6 bases). CDR1 and CDR2 (germline): LNHDA, SQIVND (reference sequence). The V gene lost 6 bases and the J gene lost 0 bases, with 14 bases spanning the gap. The CDR3 is 15 residues long. The CDR3 nucleotides read TGTGCCAGTAGACCTGACAGGCGGTCTAACTATGGCTACACCTTC. Translating gives CASRPDRRSNYGYTF.

The chain carries TRBV10-3 and TRBJ1-1, with a tentative D call TRBD1 (6 bases). The CDR3 covers 13 residues. Germline CDR1 and CDR2: ENHRY and SYGVKD. The V end was cut by 4 bases, the J end by 7 bases, with 13 bases between. This chain's CDR3 is CAISGTGRVEAFF. The CDR3 DNA follows: TGTGCCATCAGTGGTACAGGGCGGGTTGAAGCTTTCTTT.

V usage is TRBV29-1 and J usage is TRBJ1-2, with D possibly matching TRBD1 (5 bases). Trimming pared 3 bases from V and 1 base from J, leaving 12 bases between. The germline V gene has CDR1 SQVTM and CDR2 ANQGSEA. The CDR3 has 14 residues. The CDR3 coding sequence is TGCAGCGTTGACCTGGACATACTTAACTATGGCTACACCTTC. Translated, it gives CSVDLDILNYGYTF.

The rearrangement joins TRBV27 to TRBJ2-3; D is perhaps TRBD1 (6 bases). Germline V gene data show CDR1 as MNHEY and CDR2 as SMNVEV (reference sequence). Trimming took off 4 bases at V and 2 bases at J, with 13 bases between the two ends. The CDR3 covers 15 residues. This CDR3 reads CASSSWTETTDTQYF. In nucleotides, the CDR3 is TGTGCCAGCAGTTCCTGGACAGAGACCACAGATACGCAGTATTTT.

Remarks on this clone: Additional DNA sequences in this sample encode the identical CDR3. The rearrangement links TRBV7-3 to TRBJ2-1; maybe TRBD1 (6 bases). The CDR3 length is 13 residues. Germline V gives CDR1 SGHTA, CDR2 FQGTGA. The ends were cut back, 0 bases at V and 7 bases at J, with 7 bases in the middle. The CDR3 coding sequence is TGTGCCAGCAGCTTAACAGGGGGAAATGAGCAGTTCTTC. It codes for CASSLTGGNEQFF. The full variable domain, completed using reference TRBV7-3 and TRBJ2-1, is GAGVSQTPSNKVTEKGKYVELRCDPISGHTALYWYRQSLGQGPEFLIYFQGTGAADDSGLPNDRFFAVRPEGSVSTLKIQRTERGDSAVYLCASSLTGGNEQFFGPGTRLTVL.

The chain employs TRBV19 and TRBJ2-5, with TRBD1 as a possible D gene (6 bases). The V end lost 5 bases, the J end lost 3 bases, and 16 bases lay between the germline ends. The length of the CDR3 is 15 residues. In germline, CDR1 is LNHDA, CDR2 SQIVND (reference sequence). The CDR3 sequence: CASSGWGQEKETQYF. The CDR3 DNA follows: TGTGCCAGTAGTGGGTGGGGGCAGGAGAAAGAGACCCAGTACTTC. The full variable domain, its missing parts supplied by reference TRBV19 and TRBJ2-5, is DGGITQSPKYLFRKEGQNVTLSCEQNLNHDAMYWYRQDPGQGLRLIYYSQIVNDFQKGDIAEGYSVSREKKESFPLTVTSAQKNPTAFYLCASSGWGQEKETQYFGPGTRLLVL.

The J gene is TRBJ2-3, the V gene TRBV11-2; possibly TRBD2 for D (6 bases). CDR1 is SGHAT, CDR2 FQNNGV, per germline. Trimming removed 5 bases at V and 11 bases at J, with 20 bases between. There are 14 residues in the CDR3. This chain's CDR3 is CASSLPNREQGQYF. The CDR3 bases are TGTGCCAGCAGCCTCCCGAACCGGGAGCAGGGGCAGTATTTT.

The V and J genes are TRBV29-1 and TRBJ2-4, with a tentative D call TRBD1 (5 bases). Germline lookup yields CDR1 SQVTM and CDR2 ANQGSEA. The V end lost 7 bases, the J end lost 8 bases, and 18 bases lay between the germline ends. The CDR3 loop spans 13 amino acids. The DNA for the CDR3 is TGCAGCGCTACGACAGCTTTGGCATACATTCAGTACTTC. Translated: CSATTALAYIQYF.

The chain links TRBV2 to TRBJ1-4; D not certain. There are 18 residues in the CDR3. Germline CDR1 reads SNHLY; CDR2 reads FYNNEI. Trimming shortened V by 4 bases and J by 2 bases, and 20 bases separated the two germline ends. The CDR3 spells CASSVGGLLLGTNEKLFF. In nucleotides, the CDR3 is TGTGCCAGCAGTGTAGGCGGACTCCTATTAGGCACTAATGAAAAACTGTTTTTT.

The rearrangement uses TRBV4-1 and TRBJ2-1; TRBD1 agrees at 8 bases. V gave up 0 bases and J gave up 5 bases; unmatched junction bases: 6. This CDR3 has 16 amino acids. The germline gives CDR1 MGHRA, CDR2 YSYEKL. The CDR3 spells CASSQDLGTGDNEQFF. The CDR3 region has the DNA TGCGCCAGCAGCCAAGATCTGGGGACAGGAGACAATGAGCAGTTCTTC.

J is TRBJ1-2 and V is TRBV7-8, with D possibly being TRBD1 (6 bases). The CDR3 is 13 amino acids. Looked up from germline, CDR1 is SGHVS and CDR2 is FQNEAQ. V lost 4 bases, J lost 6 bases, and 12 bases lay in between. CDR3 sequence: CASSSTGSDGYTF. For the CDR3, the DNA is TGTGCCAGCAGCTCTACAGGGAGTGATGGCTACACCTTC.

This clone was seen only once. The CDR3 is CASSEATGSYDPYEQYF. The CDR3 DNA reads TGTGCCAGCAGTGAAGCAACAGGGTCTTACGATCCCTACGAGCAGTACTTC. V usage is TRBV25-1 and J usage is TRBJ2-7; D is perhaps TRBD1 (6 bases). CDR1 is MGHDK and CDR2 is SYGVNS in the germline V gene. Trimming shortened V by 2 bases and J by 2 bases, and 19 bases separated the two germline ends. CDR3 length: 17 amino acids.

CDR3 DNA sequence: TGTGCCAGTAGTATTATCTCGCGGGAGAAGCAGTTCTTC. Translating gives CASSIISREKQFF. This sequence joins TRBV19 and TRBJ2-1, with 7 nucleotides matching TRBD2. The CDR3 covers 13 residues. Germline CDR1 reads LNHDA; CDR2 reads SQIVND (reference sequence). Unmatched junction bases numbered 7, after V lost 3 bases and J lost 11 bases.

V gene TRBV6-2 or TRBV6-3 combines with J gene TRBJ2-7; 9 nucleotides align to TRBD1. From germline, CDR1 is MNHEY and CDR2 SVGEGT. V shed 6 bases and J 3 bases; nucleotides not matched to a gene: 12. The CDR3 is 16 amino acids. CDR3 bases: TGTGCCAGCAGCCCGCTTCGCCCGGACAGGGGCTACGAGCAGTACTTC. Translating gives CASSPLRPDRGYEQYF.